The clone carrying this T cell receptor (beta chain) was seen more than once but under ten times. In germline, CDR1 is SGHVS, CDR2 FQNEAQ. V was cut by 5 bases and J by 3 bases, with 16 bases left in between. This CDR3 is built from 15 residues. This specimen comes from a study of blood T cell repertoires in COVID-19. For the study at large: Both acute and convalescent COVID-19 samples were obtained from the United States, Italy and Spain. PBMCs, B-cell-depleted T cells, or T cells provided the cDNA or gDNA that made up the material.

Clones were read by immunoSEQ multiplex PCR, and TCRdb kept only the in-frame ones, dropping some. The top ten hold roughly 2.5% of the sample, which has roughly 310,000 clones, around 90% seen once. Assignment of participants to cohorts was predicated upon participant-reported clinical history. The chain recombines TRBV7-8 with TRBJ1-1, with D possibly TRBD1 on 6 matching bases. The TCR comes from a man aged 60-69 years who had recovered from COVID-19. The source material was PBMCs or T cells enriched from blood (not recorded which). DNA of the CDR3: TGTGCCAGCAGCCGAGGGACACCTTCAGACACTGAAGCTTTCTTT. Protein: CASSRGTPSDTEAFF.